This entry lists 12 T cell receptor beta chains sequenced from one sample in a study of T cell changes during pregnancy in multiple sclerosis. Libraries were prepared by immunoSEQ multiplex PCR; TCRdb keeps only in-frame clonotypes and omits some of them. The sample records 74,000 or so clones, more than 90% being singletons. Sequencing used CD4+ T cells from peripheral blood mononuclear cells, obtained before pregnancy. These receptors were obtained from a female donor with multiple sclerosis, enrolled in a pregnancy study.

The rearrangement uses TRBV7-3 and TRBJ2-7; D is undetermined. This CDR3 spans 11 amino acids. The germline V gene encodes CDR1 SGHTA and CDR2 FQGTGA. V dropped 5 bases and J dropped 1 base, with 3 bases sitting between them. CDR3 sequence: CASSPSYEQYF. In DNA form, the CDR3 reads TGTGCCAGCAGCCCTTCCTACGAGCAGTACTTC.

The gene calls are TRBV13 and TRBJ1-1, with 7 positions matching TRBD1. The V gene's germline CDR1 is PRHDT and CDR2 FYEKMQ (reference sequence). J lost 0 bases, V lost 5 bases, and 6 bases had no gene match. The CDR3 consists of 15 residues. CDR3 residues: CASSTWDSMNTEAFF. The CDR3 region has the DNA TGTGCCAGCAGCACCTGGGACAGTATGAACACTGAAGCTTTCTTT.

This rearrangement joins TRBV5-1 to TRBJ2-5; TRBD2 matches 11 bases. This CDR3 is built from 14 residues. The germline V gene encodes CDR1 SGHRS and CDR2 YFSETQ. With 1 base clipped from V and 4 bases from J, the junction kept 0 bases outside the gene matches. The CDR3 loop reads CASSLTSGGETQYF. CDR3 DNA: TGCGCCAGCAGCTTGACTAGCGGGGGAGAGACCCAGTACTTC. The whole variable domain, filled in from reference TRBV5-1 and TRBJ2-5, reads KAGVTQTPRYLIKTRGQQVTLSCSPISGHRSVSWYQQTPGQGLQFLFEYFSETQRNKGNFPGRFSGRQFSNSRSEMNVSTLELGDSALYLCASSLTSGGETQYFGPGTRLLVL.

The chain carries TRBV2 and TRBJ1-5; 10 bases match TRBD1. CDR1 is SNHLY and CDR2 is FYNNEI in the germline V gene. Losses at the gene ends were 6 bases for V and 4 bases for J; bases not matched to a gene: 6. This CDR3 has 15 residues. The CDR3 bases are TGTGCCAGCAGCGGGGACAGGGGCTTTAATCAGCCCCAGCATTTT. The encoded protein is CASSGDRGFNQPQHF. Together with reference TRBV2 and TRBJ1-5, the CDR3 gives the full variable domain: EPEVTQTPSHQVTQMGQEVILRCVPISNHLYFYWYRQILGQKVEFLVSFYNNEISEKSEIFDDQFSVERPDGSNFTLKIRSTKLEDSAMYFCASSGDRGFNQPQHFGDGTRLSIL.

The rearrangement joins TRBV6-1 to TRBJ2-3; a possible D gene is TRBD1 (5 bases). V was trimmed by 4 bases and J by 4 bases, leaving 18 bases between them. The CDR3 has 16 residues. Germline V gene data show CDR1 as MNHNS and CDR2 as SASEGT. This CDR3 reads CASSGKGRITPDTQYF. Here the CDR3 DNA reads TGTGCCAGCAGTGGGAAGGGGCGAATCACCCCAGATACGCAGTATTTT.

This clone was counted a single time. The V gene is TRBV18, the J gene TRBJ1-3, with D maybe TRBD1 (6 bases). The length of the CDR3 is 15 residues. V was trimmed by 5 bases and J by 0 bases, leaving 11 bases between them. Looked up from germline, CDR1 is KGHSH and CDR2 is LQKENI. The CDR3 spells CASSSDSYSGNTIYF. The DNA for the CDR3 is TGTGCCAGCTCATCGGACAGCTACTCTGGAAACACCATATATTTT.

The chain is built from TRBV5-1 and TRBJ1-1; possibly TRBD1 for D (5 bases). Germline loops: CDR1 SGHRS, CDR2 YFSETQ. V shed 3 bases and J shed 1 base, with 13 bases lying between them. CDR3 length equals 15 residues. The CDR3, as DNA: TGCGCCAGCAGCTCGTCGACAGTACCGAACACTGAAGCTTTCTTT. This encodes CASSSSTVPNTEAFF.

The chain has TRBV2 and TRBJ2-1; a weak D match, TRBD1 (5 bases). The germline V and J ends were trimmed by 4 bases and 2 bases, with 12 bases remaining between them. There are 15 residues in the CDR3. In germline, CDR1 is SNHLY, CDR2 FYNNEI. The CDR3 region is CASSVTGQPYNEQFF. The CDR3 nucleotides are TGTGCCAGCAGTGTTACAGGACAACCCTACAATGAGCAGTTCTTC. The whole variable domain, filled in from reference TRBV2 and TRBJ2-1, reads EPEVTQTPSHQVTQMGQEVILRCVPISNHLYFYWYRQILGQKVEFLVSFYNNEISEKSEIFDDQFSVERPDGSNFTLKIRSTKLEDSAMYFCASSVTGQPYNEQFFGPGTRLTVL.

The V gene is TRBV14, the J gene TRBJ2-1, with TRBD2 matching 8 bases. J lost 2 bases, V lost 4 bases, and 7 bases had no gene match. Germline CDR1 is SGHDN and CDR2 is FVKESK. The CDR3 runs to 16 residues. This CDR3 is CASSRHGRVAYNEQFF. The CDR3 coding sequence is TGTGCCAGCAGCCGGCACGGGAGGGTCGCCTACAATGAGCAGTTCTTC.

This chain connects TRBV29-1 to TRBJ1-4; no clear D gene. Germline CDR1 is SQVTM and CDR2 is ANQGSEA. The CDR3 is 12 amino acids. Trimming left V 1 base short and J 7 bases short, with 7 bases between. Here the CDR3 DNA reads TGCAGCGTTGAAGTGGAGATTGAAAAACTGTTTTTT. Its translation is CSVEVEIEKLFF.

This clone was seen a few times. The chain employs TRBV2 and TRBJ1-2; D remains unclear. From germline, CDR1 is SNHLY and CDR2 FYNNEI. The CDR3 has 13 amino acids. Trimming shortened V by 9 bases and J by 10 bases, and 21 bases separated the two germline ends. As DNA, the CDR3 is TGTGCCAGTAGGTCGGGGTGGACGACTGTCTACACCTTC. This gives the protein CASRSGWTTVYTF.

This clone appeared once. V and J are TRBV28 and TRBJ1-3; weak D call: TRBD1 (6 bases). Trimming took off 3 bases at V and 0 bases at J, with 9 bases between the two ends. The V gene's germline CDR1 is MDHEN and CDR2 SYDVKM. CDR3 length: 15 residues. The CDR3 protein is CASSFKQGSGNTIYF. The CDR3 DNA is TGTGCCAGCAGTTTTAAACAGGGCTCTGGAAACACCATATATTTT.